The 22 T cell receptor beta chains in this list originate from one sample, sequenced in a study of blood T cells in healthy people across ages. A second PCR of roughly 7 to 11 cycles used a sample-barcoded 5' primer and a J-beta primer mix. TCRdb fed the 5' RACE reads into MiXCR, producing one record per CDR3 protein. The data show 550,000 to 750,000 distinct CDR3 sequences, around 21% seen once. The sample taken for sequencing was blood. Receptor source: a man aged 65 to 85 in good health.

In its sample, this clonotype was seen a few times. The rearrangement uses TRBV12-3 or TRBV12-4 and TRBJ2-3; 9 bases agree with TRBD2. V lost 8 bases to trimming and J lost 5 bases; unmatched junction nucleotides: 5. There are 13 residues in the CDR3. CDR3 nucleotides: TGTGCCAGCTTAGCGGGAGTACAAGATACGCAGTATTTT. Amino acids: CASLAGVQDTQYF.

The CDR3 loop reads CASSDTGMGNHNSPLHF. The CDR3 DNA is TGTGCCAGCAGTGACACGGGGATGGGCAACCATAATTCACCCCTCCACTTT. The rearrangement links TRBV25-1 to TRBJ1-6; D is uncertain. Germline assignment: CDR1 MGHDK and CDR2 SYGVNS. V dropped 3 bases and J dropped 5 bases, with 17 bases sitting between them. The length of the CDR3 is 17 residues.

The table lists this clonotype with a few counts. Germline is not matched at one junction end, which may reflect a read error. V and J are TRBV20-1 and TRBJ2-5, with 9 positions matching TRBD1. The J call may not be correct, given that the DNA end is closer to TRBJ2-7. From germline, CDR1 is DFQATT and CDR2 SNEGSKA (reference sequence). The CDR3 contains 14 residues. The CDR3: CSARTDRGSCEQYF. The DNA for the CDR3 is TGCAGTGCTCGGACCGACAGGGGGTCCTGCGAGCAGTACTTC.

This clonotype has only a few counts. The chain is built from TRBV6-5 and TRBJ1-2; D is possibly TRBD1 (5 bases). CDR1 and CDR2 from the germline V gene are MNHEY and SVGAGI. The CDR3 is 13 amino acids. The V end lost 6 bases, the J end lost 8 bases, and 16 bases lay between the germline ends. The CDR3 loop reads CASSPRDVGGYTF. The CDR3 coding sequence is TGTGCCAGCAGCCCTAGGGACGTCGGGGGCTACACCTTC.

V gene TRBV27 combines with J gene TRBJ2-1; D could derive from TRBD1 or TRBD2 (5 bases each). V was pared by 6 bases and J by 2 bases, with 17 bases between. The CDR3 is 16 residues long. Germline loops: CDR1 MNHEY, CDR2 SMNVEV (reference sequence). Here the CDR3 reads CASSFLTRDAYNEQFF. CDR3 DNA: TGTGCCAGCAGCTTTCTCACCCGGGACGCCTACAATGAGCAGTTCTTC.

This clonotype was seen a handful of times. A read error may explain this, as a much larger clone is one base away. The chain couples TRBV5-1 to TRBJ2-3; D ambiguous. The last part of the DNA fits TRBJ1-5 better; the J call may be wrong. The CDR3 totals 11 residues. Germline CDR1 SGHRS, CDR2 YFSETQ. Here the CDR3 reads CASSLEDTQHF. CDR3 DNA: TGCGCCAGCAGCTTGGAAGATACGCAGCATTTT.

This clonotype was seen a few times. This chain connects TRBV9 to TRBJ1-2; no clear D. The V end was cut by 0 bases, the J end by 0 bases, with 6 bases between. The CDR3 spans 14 residues. Germline V lookup: CDR1 SGDLS, CDR2 YYNGEE. CDR3 region: CASSVEGANYGYTF. CDR3 bases: TGTGCCAGCAGCGTAGAAGGCGCTAACTATGGCTACACCTTC.

The rearrangement joins TRBV5-1 to TRBJ2-7; D gene ambiguous. This CDR3 is 13 amino acids long. V was trimmed by 7 bases and J by 5 bases, leaving 16 bases between them. The germline V gene encodes CDR1 SGHRS and CDR2 YFSETQ. The CDR3 DNA reads TGCGCCAGCGGCTCACCTAACACGGACGAGCAGTACTTC. This encodes CASGSPNTDEQYF.

The J gene is TRBJ2-2, the V gene TRBV5-5; TRBD1 aligns across 7 bases. The CDR3 totals 17 residues. Trimming at V came to 3 bases and at J to 3 bases, leaving 11 bases not matched to a gene. Germline V gene data show CDR1 as SGHKS and CDR2 as YYEKEE (reference sequence). For the CDR3, the DNA is TGTGCCAGCAGCTCCGAAGGACAGGCCTTCGACACCGGGGAGCTGTTTTTT. It translates to CASSSEGQAFDTGELFF.

Only a few counts were recorded for this clonotype. The chain employs TRBV12-3 or TRBV12-4 and TRBJ2-3, with unresolved D. The CDR3 is made up of 14 amino acids. V dropped 2 bases and J dropped 0 bases, with 6 bases sitting between them. The CDR3 reads CASSLWGSTDTQYF. CDR3 DNA: TGTGCCAGCAGTTTATGGGGTAGCACAGATACGCAGTATTTT.

The V gene is TRBV5-1, the J gene TRBJ2-5, with D perhaps matching TRBD1 (6 bases). Germline V gene lookup returns CDR1 SGHRS and CDR2 YFSETQ. With 4 bases removed from V and 3 bases from J, the gap between germline ends came to 16 bases. CDR3 length: 15 residues. The CDR3, as DNA: TGCGCCAGCAGCACTACCGGACAGAGTAAAGAGACCCAGTACTTC. Protein: CASSTTGQSKETQYF.

In this sample, this clonotype turned up a few times. V is TRBV12-5 and J is TRBJ2-5, with 8 positions matching TRBD1. The germline V gene has CDR1 LGHNT and CDR2 FRNRAP. Unmatched junction bases numbered 8, after V lost 6 bases and J lost 5 bases. CDR3 size: 14 residues. CDR3 region: CASGPRTGQETQYF. The CDR3 DNA follows: TGTGCTAGTGGACCCCGGACAGGGCAGGAGACCCAGTACTTC. Full variable domain (missing parts from reference TRBV12-5 and TRBJ2-5): DARVTQTPRHKVTEMGQEVTMRCQPILGHNTVFWYRQTMMQGLELLAYFRNRAPLDDSGMPKDRFSAEMPDATLATLKIQPSEPRDSAVYFCASGPRTGQETQYFGPGTRLLVL.

This clonotype has only a few counts. The genes are TRBV6-1 and TRBJ2-1; 13 bases line up with TRBD2. V lost 6 bases and J lost 0; bases outside the gene matches: 11. Germline lookup yields CDR1 MNHNS and CDR2 SASEGT. This CDR3 has 19 residues. CDR3 amino acids: CASSRRGTSGTDSYNEQFF. The CDR3 DNA reads TGTGCCAGCAGCCGACGAGGGACTAGCGGGACCGACTCCTACAATGAGCAGTTCTTC.

A few counts support this clonotype. A read error may produce the germline difference seen at one junction end. The CDR3 sequence is CASSLTLVLSLEQSF. In nucleotides, the CDR3 is TGTGCCAGCAGCTTAACTCTAGTTCTAAGTTTGGAGCAGTCCTTC. V is TRBV7-9 and J is TRBJ2-1; D is unresolved. The CDR3 runs 15 residues. Germline V lookup: CDR1 SEHNR, CDR2 FQNEAQ (reference sequence).

This clonotype was recorded a few times. The chain uses TRBV6-6 and TRBJ1-1, with D tentatively TRBD1 (6 bases). Looked up from germline, CDR1 is MNHNY and CDR2 is SVGAGI (reference sequence). The V gene lost 7 bases and the J gene lost 0 bases, with 15 bases spanning the gap. CDR3 length: 15 residues. CDR3 nucleotide sequence: TGTGCCAGCACCCGGGGGGGGACAATGAACACTGAAGCTTTCTTT. Encoded protein: CASTRGGTMNTEAFF.

In its sample, this clonotype was seen many times. V is TRBV29-1 and J is TRBJ2-5; no definite D call. The germline V gene has CDR1 SQVTM and CDR2 ANQGSEA. The length of the CDR3 is 12 residues. The germline V and J ends were trimmed by 1 base and 2 bases, with 5 bases remaining between them. The CDR3 DNA follows: TGCAGCGTTGAAGTACAGCAAGAGACCCAGTACTTC. This codes for CSVEVQQETQYF.

This clonotype was observed a few times. The chain uses TRBV5-1 and TRBJ2-5; D possibly corresponds to TRBD2 (5 bases). Trimming took off 0 bases at V and 1 base at J, with 13 bases between the two ends. From germline, CDR1 is SGHRS and CDR2 YFSETQ. The CDR3 is made up of 16 amino acids. CDR3 sequence: CASSLGGLAAQETQYF. CDR3 bases: TGCGCCAGCAGCTTGGGAGGCCTAGCTGCCCAAGAGACCCAGTACTTC.

The rearrangement links TRBV20-1 to TRBJ2-7; D is uncertain. V was cut by 1 base and J by 6 bases, with 10 bases left in between. CDR1 is DFQATT, CDR2 SNEGSKA, per germline (reference sequence). The CDR3 loop spans 12 amino acids. For the CDR3, the DNA is TGCAGTGCTAGAGGGGGTAGACTCGAGCAGTACTTC. Translating it yields CSARGGRLEQYF.

This clonotype was seen more than once but under ten times. The chain combines TRBV20-1 with TRBJ1-2, with D possibly matching TRBD1 (6 bases). There are 13 residues in the CDR3. V was cut by 3 bases and J by 6 bases, with 14 bases left in between. CDR1 and CDR2 from the germline V gene are DFQATT and SNEGSKA (reference sequence). The CDR3 is CSASPGGDNGYTF. In DNA form, the CDR3 reads TGCAGTGCTAGCCCCGGGGGCGACAATGGCTACACCTTC.

The chain employs TRBV6-5 and TRBJ1-1; D ambiguous. From germline, CDR1 is MNHEY and CDR2 SVGAGI. Trimming removed 6 bases from V and 1 base from J, with 9 bases in between. There are 13 residues in the CDR3. The CDR3 region is CASRRQQNTEAFF. As DNA, the CDR3 is TGTGCCAGCAGGCGTCAGCAGAACACTGAAGCTTTCTTT.

Only a few counts were recorded for this clonotype. The chain is built from TRBV20-1 and TRBJ2-2; perhaps TRBD2 as D (6 bases). CDR1 is DFQATT and CDR2 is SNEGSKA in the germline V gene (reference sequence). The CDR3 is made up of 15 amino acids. Trimming removed 5 bases from V and 0 bases from J, with 13 bases in between. The CDR3 DNA is TGCAGTGCTGCCGACGGCGGGACGAACACCGGGGAGCTGTTTTTT. Translating it yields CSAADGGTNTGELFF.

The chain has TRBV20-1 and TRBJ2-5; TRBD1 matches 9 bases. The J call may not be correct, given that the DNA end is closer to TRBJ2-7. CDR3 length equals 14 residues. Germline V CDR1 and CDR2: DFQATT, SNEGSKA (reference sequence). The CDR3 region has the DNA TGCAGTGCTAGGATGGGGACAGGGACCTACGAGCAGTACTTC. Its translation is CSARMGTGTYEQYF.